These 20 T cell receptor beta chains came from one sample sequenced in a study of control samples from healthy donors and cancer patients (dated by TCRdb to 2018 to 2021). Receptor libraries were prepared by the immunoSEQ multiplex PCR assay. TCRdb took this table from immuneACCESS and kept in-frame rearrangements with V and J called. Such tables lack part of the clones; where checked against another copy, unresolved V genes explain under half of the gap, and the rest is unexplained. The sample data list 95,000 to 150,000 clones, and roughly 92% of these were observed just once. The ten most abundant clones make up 6.5% to 9% of the sample. Sequenced sample: blood. All receptors derive from a woman aged 18-29 years in good health.

The chain joins TRBV27 to TRBJ1-1, with no clear D. Germline V gene lookup returns CDR1 MNHEY and CDR2 SMNVEV (reference sequence). The CDR3 is made up of 14 amino acids. V was pared by 6 bases and J by 4 bases, with 15 bases between. The CDR3 loop reads CASSPLIMATEAFF. As DNA, the CDR3 is TGTGCCAGCAGCCCTCTCATCATGGCCACTGAAGCTTTCTTT.

The chain is built from TRBV3-1 (or the pseudogene TRBV3-2) and TRBJ1-1; D not certain. V lost 1 base and J lost 0, with 6 bases in between. The CDR3 sequence is 14 residues long. From germline, CDR1 is LGHDT and CDR2 YNNKEL (reference sequence). CDR3 residues: CASSQVGLNTEAFF. In DNA form, the CDR3 reads TGTGCCAGCAGCCAAGTCGGACTGAACACTGAAGCTTTCTTT.

The V call is TRBV7-3, the J call TRBJ1-6; D perhaps matches TRBD1 (5 bases). In germline, CDR1 is SGHTA, CDR2 FQGTGA. The CDR3 has 14 amino acids. V was clipped by 2 bases and J by 7 bases, with 9 bases between them. The CDR3 DNA follows: TGTGCCAGCAGCTTAGGGACCCTAAATTCACCCCTCCACTTT. It is translated as CASSLGTLNSPLHF.

The V gene is TRBV6-5, the J gene TRBJ1-1; D remains ambiguous. V lost 4 bases and J 1 base, leaving 10 bases between the germline ends. The CDR3 extends over 14 amino acids. Germline lookup yields CDR1 MNHEY and CDR2 SVGAGI. This CDR3 reads CASSFSERNTEAFF. In DNA, the CDR3 is TGTGCCAGCAGTTTCAGTGAAAGGAACACTGAAGCTTTCTTT.

The chain recombines TRBV24-1 with TRBJ2-5; TRBD1 matches 7 bases. The germline V gene has CDR1 KGHDR and CDR2 SFDVKD. J was trimmed by 5 bases and V by 7 bases; bases with no gene match: 6. CDR3 length equals 13 residues. CDR3 in DNA: TGTGCCACCAGCGAAGACAGGGTCGAGACCCAGTACTTC. Protein sequence: CATSEDRVETQYF.

This chain uses TRBV3-1 (or the pseudogene TRBV3-2) with TRBJ1-5; D gene ambiguous. The germline gives CDR1 LGHDT, CDR2 YNNKEL (reference sequence). There are 14 residues in the CDR3. The ends were cut back, 1 base at V and 6 bases at J, with 10 bases in the middle. The CDR3 DNA is TGTGCCAGCAGCCAAGTTCCAGGTGCTCAGCCCCAGCATTTT. Amino acids: CASSQVPGAQPQHF.

The CDR3 DNA reads TGTGCCAGCAGTTTTACTGGAAACACCATATATTTT. Protein product: CASSFTGNTIYF. This chain connects TRBV12-3 or TRBV12-4 to TRBJ1-3; no reliable D call. Trimming stripped 3 bases from V and 2 bases from J, with 2 bases between. The CDR3 is 12 residues long.

The chain combines TRBV21-1 with TRBJ1-1. TRBV21-1 is an annotated pseudogene. The CDR3 is made up of 17 amino acids. As DNA, the CDR3 is TGTGCCAGCAGCTCATCGGCCGGGCAAAGGGTGGGCACTGAAGCTTTCTTT. Translating it yields CASSSSAGQRVGTEAFF.

This clone was seen just once. This sequence joins TRBV7-3 and TRBJ2-3; TRBD2 might be the D (6 bases). CDR1 is SGHTA, CDR2 FQGTGA, per germline. The CDR3 consists of 13 residues. The V end lost 5 bases, the J end lost 4 bases, and 10 bases lay between the germline ends. Here the CDR3 DNA reads TGTGCCAGCAGCCAAATAGCGGCAGATACGCAGTATTTT. Amino acids: CASSQIAADTQYF.

The chain links TRBV7-2 to TRBJ1-1; TRBD1 matches at 11 bases. CDR1 SGHTA and CDR2 FQGNSA come from the germline V gene. CDR3 length: 16 residues. V dropped 5 bases and J dropped 1; count of bases not matched to a gene: 6. CDR3 coding DNA: TGTGCCAGCAGCAAGGGACAGGGGGAGGGGAACACTGAAGCTTTCTTT. Translated, it gives CASSKGQGEGNTEAFF.

Here the CDR3 reads CASSNQPGHEQFF. CDR3 coding DNA: TGTGCCAGCAGCAACCAACCAGGGCATGAGCAGTTCTTC. The chain carries TRBV11-1 and TRBJ2-1; D is perhaps TRBD1 (5 bases). CDR1 is SGHAT, CDR2 FQDESV, per germline (reference sequence). The CDR3 is 13 residues long. The V end lost 5 bases, the J end lost 8 bases, and 13 bases lay between the germline ends.

CDR3: CATRLRQGLVNTEAFF. The DNA of the CDR3 is TGCGCCACACGGTTGAGACAGGGCCTCGTGAACACTGAAGCTTTCTTT. This rearrangement joins TRBV10-1 to TRBJ1-1, with 7 bases that match TRBD1. The CDR3 covers 16 residues. Trimming at V came to 10 bases and at J to 0 bases, leaving 14 bases not matched to a gene. Germline V CDR1 and CDR2: WNHNN, SYGVQD (reference sequence).

The gene calls are TRBV24-1 and TRBJ1-1, with TRBD1 as a possible D gene (5 bases). Germline CDR1 is KGHDR and CDR2 is SFDVKD. Trimming removed 4 bases from V and 11 bases from J, with 16 bases in between. The CDR3 is 13 amino acids. DNA of the CDR3: TGTGCCACCAGTGACGCGTCCGGGACGTGGGCTTTCTTT. Protein: CATSDASGTWAFF.

The gene calls are TRBV5-5 and TRBJ2-7; D is perhaps TRBD1 (6 bases). The CDR3 is 18 amino acids. V lost 0 bases and J lost 5, with 24 bases in between. CDR1 is SGHKS, CDR2 YYEKEE, per germline (reference sequence). This CDR3 is CASSLAWALSGRGDEQYF. In nucleotides, the CDR3 is TGTGCCAGCAGCTTGGCCTGGGCCCTCTCTGGCAGGGGTGACGAGCAGTACTTC.

The chain uses TRBV30 and TRBJ2-5; the match to TRBD2 covers 12 bases. CDR3 size: 15 residues. J was trimmed by 3 bases and V by 4 bases; bases with no gene match: 6. The germline V gene has CDR1 GTSNPN and CDR2 SVGIG (reference sequence). CDR3 DNA sequence: TGTGCCTGGACCCTCCTAGCGGGAGGGAAAGAGACCCAGTACTTC. Residues: CAWTLLAGGKETQYF.

Only one count was recorded for this clone. The CDR3 spells CATSRNRQGGVNTEAFF. The CDR3 DNA follows: TGTGCCACCAGCCGAAATAGACAGGGTGGGGTGAACACTGAAGCTTTCTTT. The genes are TRBV15 and TRBJ1-1, with 7 bases matching TRBD1. V shed 5 bases, J shed 0 bases, and the junction held 12 bases outside the gene matches. CDR1 is LNHNV, CDR2 YYDKDF, per germline (reference sequence). This CDR3 is 17 amino acids long.

CDR3 nucleotide sequence: TGCAGCGTCGGACCGGAAGGCACAGATACGCAGTATTTT. Amino acids: CSVGPEGTDTQYF. V and J are TRBV29-1 and TRBJ2-3; D is unclear. V lost 6 bases to trimming and J lost 1 base, with 11 bases between them. The CDR3 contains 13 residues. The germline V gene has CDR1 SQVTM and CDR2 ANQGSEA.

The CDR3 reads CASARLVGETQYF. Written as DNA, the CDR3 is TGCGCCAGCGCACGGCTAGTAGGGGAGACCCAGTACTTC. The chain joins TRBV4-1 to TRBJ2-5; D is unresolved. Germline V gene lookup returns CDR1 MGHRA and CDR2 YSYEKL. Trimming removed 8 bases at V and 5 bases at J, with 15 bases between. The CDR3 length is 13 residues.

This rearrangement joins TRBV28 to TRBJ1-1; TRBD1 aligns across 10 bases. The CDR3 covers 13 residues. Germline lookup yields CDR1 MDHEN and CDR2 SYDVKM. The V gene end was trimmed by 6 bases and the J gene end by 5 bases; junction bases not matched to a gene: 3. As DNA, the CDR3 is TGTGCCAGCAGCAAGGGACAGGGGACTGAAGCTTTCTTT. Its protein product is CASSKGQGTEAFF.

The chain carries TRBV6-5 and TRBJ1-2, with 7 bases aligning to TRBD1. The V gene end was trimmed by 2 bases and the J gene end by 7 bases; junction bases not matched to a gene: 10. The germline gives CDR1 MNHEY, CDR2 SVGAGI. This CDR3 is built from 15 residues. CDR3 sequence: CASSYGRGSSRGYTF. CDR3 in DNA: TGTGCCAGCAGTTACGGCAGGGGGAGCTCACGTGGCTACACCTTC.